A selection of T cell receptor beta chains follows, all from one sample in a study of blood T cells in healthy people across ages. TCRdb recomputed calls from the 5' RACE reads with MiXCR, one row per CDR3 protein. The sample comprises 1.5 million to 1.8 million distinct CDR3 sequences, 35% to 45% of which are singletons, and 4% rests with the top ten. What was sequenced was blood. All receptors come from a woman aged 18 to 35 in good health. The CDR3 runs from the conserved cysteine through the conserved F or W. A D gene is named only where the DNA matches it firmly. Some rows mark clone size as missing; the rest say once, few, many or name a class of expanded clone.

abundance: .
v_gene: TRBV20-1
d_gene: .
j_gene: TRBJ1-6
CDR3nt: TGCAGTGCTAGAGATTCCAGGGGTCAGTATAATTCACCCCTCCACTTT
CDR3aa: CSARDSRGQYNSPLHF

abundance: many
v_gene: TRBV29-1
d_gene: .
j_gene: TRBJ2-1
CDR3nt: TGCAGCGTTGGGGGTTCTAATGAGCAGTTCTTC
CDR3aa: CSVGGSNEQFF

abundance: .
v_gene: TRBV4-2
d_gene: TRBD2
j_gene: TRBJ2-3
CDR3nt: TGTGCCAGCAGCCAATTAACTAGCGGGGACCGCACAGATACGCAGTATTTT
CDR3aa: CASSQLTSGDRTDTQYF

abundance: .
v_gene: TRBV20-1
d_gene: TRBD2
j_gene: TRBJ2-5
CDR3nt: TGCAGTGCTAGCCCAGCGGGGGTTATGAATGAGCAGTACTTC
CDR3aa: CSASPAGVMNEQYF

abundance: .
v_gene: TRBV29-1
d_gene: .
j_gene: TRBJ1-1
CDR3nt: TGCAGCGTTGGAGGCAGGGCTGGCACTGAAGCTTTCTTT
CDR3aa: CSVGGRAGTEAFF

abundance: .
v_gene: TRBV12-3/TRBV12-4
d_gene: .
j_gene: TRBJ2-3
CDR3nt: TGTGCCACGGACAAGGGTAGTGGAACAGATACGCAGTATTTT
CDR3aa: CATDKGSGTDTQYF

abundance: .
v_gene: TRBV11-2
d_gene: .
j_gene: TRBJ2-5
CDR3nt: TGTGCCAGCAGCTTATCGGGCAGCTCCAGAGGAGAGACCCAGTACTTC
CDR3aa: CASSLSGSSRGETQYF

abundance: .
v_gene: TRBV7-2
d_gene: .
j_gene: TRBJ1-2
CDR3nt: TGTGCCAGCAGCCCTTCCCTGAGAGGGGGGGGTAGTGGCTACACCTTC
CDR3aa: CASSPSLRGGGSGYTF

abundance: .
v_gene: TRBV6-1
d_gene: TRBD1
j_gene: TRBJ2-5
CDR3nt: TGTGCCAGTGGGATCCCGGGACAGGGGGCGCCGGAGCAGTACTTC
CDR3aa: CASGIPGQGAPEQYF

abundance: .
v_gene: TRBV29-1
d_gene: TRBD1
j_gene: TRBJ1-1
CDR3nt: TGCAGCGTTGGGGACAGGGGGCGGACTGAAGCTTTCTTT
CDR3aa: CSVGDRGRTEAFF

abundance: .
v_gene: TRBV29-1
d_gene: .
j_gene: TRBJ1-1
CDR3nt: TGCAGCGTTGGGACATTTCGTACTTTCTTT
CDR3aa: CSVGTFRTFF

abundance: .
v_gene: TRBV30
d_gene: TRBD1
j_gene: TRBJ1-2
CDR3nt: TGTGCCTGGAGTCTAGGACAGGGAGCTAACTATGGCTACACCTTC
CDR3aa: CAWSLGQGANYGYTF

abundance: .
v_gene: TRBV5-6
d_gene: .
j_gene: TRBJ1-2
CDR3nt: TGTGCCAGCAGCAGACAGTACTATGGCTACACCTTC
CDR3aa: CASSRQYYGYTF

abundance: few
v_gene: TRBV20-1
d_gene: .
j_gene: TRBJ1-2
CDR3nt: TGCAGTGCTCGCAGACAGGCGACGATCTATGGCTACACCTTC
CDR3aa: CSARRQATIYGYTF

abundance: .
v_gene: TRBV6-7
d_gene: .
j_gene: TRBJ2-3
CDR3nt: TGTGCCAGCAGTTACGGTGGTAGCCGGGCAGATACGCAGTATTTT
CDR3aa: CASSYGGSRADTQYF

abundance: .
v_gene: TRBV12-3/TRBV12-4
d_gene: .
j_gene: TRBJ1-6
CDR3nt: TGTGCCAGCAGTCCCACCTGGCACTCCTTTAATTCACCCCTCCACTTT
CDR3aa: CASSPTWHSFNSPLHF

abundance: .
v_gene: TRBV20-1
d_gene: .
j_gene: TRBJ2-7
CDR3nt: TGCAGTGCTACCGGCACCTACGAGCAGTACTTC
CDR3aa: CSATGTYEQYF

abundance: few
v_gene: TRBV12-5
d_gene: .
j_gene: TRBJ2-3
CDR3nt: TGTGCTAGTGCCAATAGCGGCGCAGATACGCAGTATTTT
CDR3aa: CASANSGADTQYF

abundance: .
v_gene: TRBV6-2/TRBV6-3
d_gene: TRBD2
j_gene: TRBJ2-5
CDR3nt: TGTGCCAGCAGTCGCTTAGCGGGGGACGTCGATGAGCAGTACTTC
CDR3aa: CASSRLAGDVDEQYF

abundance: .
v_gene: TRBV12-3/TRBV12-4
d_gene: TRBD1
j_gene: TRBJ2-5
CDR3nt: TGTGCCAGCAGTGGACTCCGGGACAGGGAAAACAATGAGCAGTACTTC
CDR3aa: CASSGLRDRENNEQYF

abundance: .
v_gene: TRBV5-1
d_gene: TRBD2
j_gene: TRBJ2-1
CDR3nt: TGCGCCAGCAGCTTGGTGGGTCGCGGGAGGGCGCATGAGCAGTTCTTC
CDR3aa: CASSLVGRGRAHEQFF

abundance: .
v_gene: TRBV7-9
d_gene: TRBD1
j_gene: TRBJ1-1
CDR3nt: TGTGCCAGCAGCGTACCCGGGACAGGGTTGAACACTGAAGCTTTCTTT
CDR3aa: CASSVPGTGLNTEAFF

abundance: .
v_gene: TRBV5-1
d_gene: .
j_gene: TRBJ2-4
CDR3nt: TGCGCCAGCAGCTTGGTACAGGGAAGCATTCAGTACTTC
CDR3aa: CASSLVQGSIQYF

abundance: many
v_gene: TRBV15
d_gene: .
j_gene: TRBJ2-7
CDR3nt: TGTGCCACCAGCAGAGATGGAAACGAGCAGTACTTC
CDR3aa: CATSRDGNEQYF

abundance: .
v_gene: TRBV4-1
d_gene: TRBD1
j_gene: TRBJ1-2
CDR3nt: TGCGCCAGCAGCCGCGAAGACAGGGGCCATGGCTACACCTTC
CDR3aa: CASSREDRGHGYTF

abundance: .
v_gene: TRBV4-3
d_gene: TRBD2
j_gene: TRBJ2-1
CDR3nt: TGCGCCAGCAGCCAGAGAGCGGGGATCTCCTACAATGAGCAGTTCTTC
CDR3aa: CASSQRAGISYNEQFF

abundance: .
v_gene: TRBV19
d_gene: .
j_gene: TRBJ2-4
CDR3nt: TGTGCCAGTAGTATATCGTCCGGCTCCTTAGCCAAAAACATTCAGTACTTC
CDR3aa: CASSISSGSLAKNIQYF

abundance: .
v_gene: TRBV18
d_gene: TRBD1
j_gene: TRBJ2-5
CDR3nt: TGTGCCAGCTACAAAAGTCTTAAGGACAGGCAAGAGACCCAGTACTTC
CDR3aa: CASYKSLKDRQETQYF

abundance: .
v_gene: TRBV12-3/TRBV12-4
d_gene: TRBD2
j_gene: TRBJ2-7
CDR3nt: TGTGCCAGCAGCATACCCGGGACTAGCTACGAGCAGTACTTC
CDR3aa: CASSIPGTSYEQYF

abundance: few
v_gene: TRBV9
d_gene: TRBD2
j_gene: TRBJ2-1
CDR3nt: TGTGCCAGCAGCGTGGACGGGACTAAGGGCAATGAGCAGTTCTTC
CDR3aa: CASSVDGTKGNEQFF

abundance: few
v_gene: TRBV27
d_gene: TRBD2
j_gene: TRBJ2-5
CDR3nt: TGTGCCAGCAGTTTAAGGACTAGCGGGAAGAAGTACTTC
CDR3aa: CASSLRTSGKKYF

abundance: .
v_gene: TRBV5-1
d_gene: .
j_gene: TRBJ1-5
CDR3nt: TGCGCCAGCAGCTTGGACAGCTTAGATCAGCCCCAGCATTTT
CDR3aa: CASSLDSLDQPQHF

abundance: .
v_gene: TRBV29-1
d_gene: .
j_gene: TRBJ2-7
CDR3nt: TGCAGCGTTGGGGTAGGTTACGAGCAGTACTTC
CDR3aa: CSVGVGYEQYF

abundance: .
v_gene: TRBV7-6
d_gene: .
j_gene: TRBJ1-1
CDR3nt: TGTGCCAGCAGCTTAGTTCCCACTGGGGGACGAATGAACACTGAAGCTTTCTTT
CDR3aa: CASSLVPTGGRMNTEAFF

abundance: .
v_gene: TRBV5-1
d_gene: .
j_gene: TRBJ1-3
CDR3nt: TGCGCCAGCAGCCCGGGCCCTAACTCTGGAAACACCATATATTTT
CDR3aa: CASSPGPNSGNTIYF

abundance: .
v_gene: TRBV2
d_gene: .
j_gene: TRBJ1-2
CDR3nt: TGTGCCAGCGGAGAAGCGCCTAATGGCTACACCTTC
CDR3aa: CASGEAPNGYTF

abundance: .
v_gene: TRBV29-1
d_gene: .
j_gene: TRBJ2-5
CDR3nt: TGCAGCGGGGATGGGGGGAATGAGCAGTACTTC
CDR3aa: CSGDGGNEQYF

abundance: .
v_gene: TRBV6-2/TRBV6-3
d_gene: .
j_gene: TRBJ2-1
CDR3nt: TGTGCCAGCAGTTACGTCCAGGGTGGTGAGCAGTTCTTC
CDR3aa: CASSYVQGGEQFF

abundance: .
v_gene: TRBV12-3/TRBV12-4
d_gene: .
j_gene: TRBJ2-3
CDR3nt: TGTGCCAGCAGTTTTTTCGGACAGACCGCAGATACGCAGTATTTT
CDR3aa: CASSFFGQTADTQYF

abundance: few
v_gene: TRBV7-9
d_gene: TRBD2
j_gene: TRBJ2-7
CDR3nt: TGTGCCAGCAGCCAAACTAGCGGGGTTACCTACGAGCAGTACTTC
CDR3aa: CASSQTSGVTYEQYF

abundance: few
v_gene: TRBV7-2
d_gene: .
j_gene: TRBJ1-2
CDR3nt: TGTGCCAGCAGCGTTGAGAGGTCCTATGGCTACACCTTC
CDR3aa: CASSVERSYGYTF

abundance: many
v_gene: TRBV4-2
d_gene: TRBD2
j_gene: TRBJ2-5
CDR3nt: TGTGCCAGCAGCCAAACCGGGACTAGCGAAGAGACCCAGTACTTC
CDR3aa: CASSQTGTSEETQYF

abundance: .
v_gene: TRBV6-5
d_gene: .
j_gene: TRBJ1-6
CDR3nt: TGTGCCAGCAAATCCGGTCGGCAGGGTGATTCACCCCTCCACTTT
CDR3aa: CASKSGRQGDSPLHF

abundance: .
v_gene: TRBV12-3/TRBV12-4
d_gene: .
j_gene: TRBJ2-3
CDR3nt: TGTGCCAGCAGAGTGGACGGTGGCACAGATACGCAGTATTTT
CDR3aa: CASRVDGGTDTQYF

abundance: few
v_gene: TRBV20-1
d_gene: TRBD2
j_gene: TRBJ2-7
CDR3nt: TGCAGTGCTAGAGATCCCCTAGCGGGGGGCGACGAGCAGTACTTC
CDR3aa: CSARDPLAGGDEQYF

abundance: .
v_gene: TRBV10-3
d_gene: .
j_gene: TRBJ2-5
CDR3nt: TGTGCCATCAGTGAGTCGGGAACAGGGCTGGAGACCCAGTACTTC
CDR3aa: CAISESGTGLETQYF